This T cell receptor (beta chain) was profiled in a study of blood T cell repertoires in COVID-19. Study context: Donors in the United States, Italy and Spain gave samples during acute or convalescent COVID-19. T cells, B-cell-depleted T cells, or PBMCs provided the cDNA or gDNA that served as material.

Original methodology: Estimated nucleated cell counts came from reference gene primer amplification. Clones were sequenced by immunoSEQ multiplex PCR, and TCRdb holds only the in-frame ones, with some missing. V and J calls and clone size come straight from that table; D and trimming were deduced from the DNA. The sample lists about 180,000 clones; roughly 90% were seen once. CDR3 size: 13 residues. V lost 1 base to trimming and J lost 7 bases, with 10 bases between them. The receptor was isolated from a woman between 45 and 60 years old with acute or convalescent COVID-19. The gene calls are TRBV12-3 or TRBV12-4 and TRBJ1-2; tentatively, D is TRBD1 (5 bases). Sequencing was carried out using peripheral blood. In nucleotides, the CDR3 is TGTGCCAGCAGTTTAGAAGGGGCGCTTGGCTACACCTTC. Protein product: CASSLEGALGYTF.